Each of the 30 T cell receptor beta chains below was sequenced from the same sample in a study of Graves' ophthalmopathy and Graves' hyperthyroidism. The TCR beta CDR3 regions underwent amplification from RNA transcripts. HTBI primers were used in a first-round RT-PCR, which preceded a second-round multiplex PCR. TCRdb called the multiplex PCR reads again in MiXCR, with one record for every CDR3 protein. The sample yields some 370,000 distinct CDR3 sequences, 15% to 20% seen once. The sequencing sample was made of peripheral blood. The receptors originated from an adult woman with stable Graves' hyperthyroidism.

This clonotype has at least ten counts. The chain is built from TRBV19 and TRBJ1-1; D unclear. The CDR3 loop spans 13 amino acids. V lost 3 bases, J lost 1 base, and 6 bases lay in between. Germline CDR1 LNHDA, CDR2 SQIVND (reference sequence). CDR3 coding DNA: TGTGCCAGTAGTATTAGTGCGAACACTGAAGCTTTCTTT. Translation gives CASSISANTEAFF.

In its sample, this clonotype was seen a few times. This chain uses TRBV12-3 or TRBV12-4 with TRBJ1-5; D is possibly TRBD1 (5 bases). The CDR3 has 13 amino acids. Trimming took off 6 bases at V and 5 bases at J, with 11 bases between the two ends. The CDR3 DNA reads TGTGCCAGCAGCCACCGGGACGATCAGCCCCAGCATTTT. This sequence encodes CASSHRDDQPQHF.

This clonotype was seen repeatedly, ten times or more. The J gene is TRBJ1-2, the V gene TRBV20-1, with D perhaps TRBD1 (5 bases). Trimming took 2 bases from V and 5 from J, leaving 15 bases between them. The germline V gene has CDR1 DFQATT and CDR2 SNEGSKA (reference sequence). The CDR3 length is 14 residues. CDR3 sequence (DNA): TGCAGTGCTAGAAGACAGACGAAACCGTATGGCTACACCTTC. Translation: CSARRQTKPYGYTF.

This clonotype was observed at least ten times. This chain joins TRBV27 and TRBJ1-1, with no clear D. CDR1 is MNHEY, CDR2 SMNVEV, per germline (reference sequence). The CDR3 totals 15 residues. V lost 5 bases and J lost 1, with 14 bases in between. CDR3 amino acids: CASSIPRTGNTEAFF. In DNA form, the CDR3 reads TGTGCCAGCAGTATACCGAGGACGGGGAACACTGAAGCTTTCTTT.

V and J are TRBV29-1 and TRBJ1-5, with TRBD1 as a possible D gene (5 bases). This CDR3 is built from 13 residues. Germline V CDR1 and CDR2: SQVTM, ANQGSEA. The ends were cut back, 6 bases at V and 3 bases at J, with 12 bases in the middle. CDR3: CSVELGPNQPQHF. CDR3 DNA sequence: TGCAGCGTGGAATTGGGGCCCAATCAGCCCCAGCATTTT.

This clonotype was observed at least ten times. This chain links TRBV6-1 with TRBJ2-7; 8 nucleotides line up with TRBD1. V shed 5 bases, J shed 3 bases, and the junction held 12 bases outside the gene matches. Germline CDR1 reads MNHNS; CDR2 reads SASEGT. This CDR3 has 16 residues. CDR3 DNA sequence: TGTGCCAGCAGTCAAGGCTATGGACAGGGCATCTACGAGCAGTACTTC. It specifies CASSQGYGQGIYEQYF.

This clonotype came up many times. The chain has TRBV7-9 and TRBJ2-5; tentative D call: TRBD2 (6 bases). V lost 1 base and J 5 bases, leaving 14 bases between the germline ends. The CDR3 spans 15 residues. Per germline, CDR1 SEHNR and CDR2 FQNEAQ (reference sequence). DNA of the CDR3: TGTGCCAGCAGCTTAGGCGGGGCAGATCGCGAGACCCAGTACTTC. Protein product: CASSLGGADRETQYF.

Ten or more counts support this clonotype. The gene calls are TRBV5-4 and TRBJ2-6, with a possible D match to TRBD2 (5 bases). CDR1 SGHNT and CDR2 YYREEE come from the germline V gene (reference sequence). The CDR3 has 17 amino acids. The ends were cut back, 1 base at V and 1 base at J, with 12 bases in the middle. CDR3 loop: CASSLSLGESGANVLTF. The CDR3 DNA is TGTGCCAGCAGCTTGTCTCTCGGGGAGTCTGGGGCCAACGTCCTGACTTTC.

This clonotype was seen many times. The genes are TRBV5-1 and TRBJ2-5; 8 bases are a match to TRBD2. Germline V gene sequence: CDR1 SGHRS, CDR2 YFSETQ. The CDR3 has 15 amino acids. Unmatched junction bases numbered 6, after V lost 0 bases and J lost 5 bases. CDR3 sequence reads: CASSLAPTSVETQYF. Written as DNA, the CDR3 is TGCGCCAGCAGCTTGGCCCCGACTAGCGTCGAGACCCAGTACTTC. Together with reference TRBV5-1 and TRBJ2-5, the CDR3 gives the full variable domain: KAGVTQTPRYLIKTRGQQVTLSCSPISGHRSVSWYQQTPGQGLQFLFEYFSETQRNKGNFPGRFSGRQFSNSRSEMNVSTLELGDSALYLCASSLAPTSVETQYFGPGTRLLVL.

In this sample, this clonotype turned up many times. A read error is possible here, since a much larger clone lies one base away. The rearrangement links TRBV6-5 to TRBJ2-7; D not resolved. Germline assignment: CDR1 MNHEY and CDR2 SVGAGI. CDR3 length: 12 amino acids. Trimming stripped 8 bases from V and 5 bases from J, with 13 bases between. CDR3 coding DNA: TGTGCCAGCTTTTTACGGGTCCACGAGCAGTACTTC. This encodes CASFLRVHEQYF.

This chain uses TRBV6-1 with TRBJ2-7, with 11 bases aligning to TRBD1. CDR3 length: 15 residues. V shed 3 bases, J shed 7 bases, and the junction held 8 bases outside the gene matches. Germline V lookup: CDR1 MNHNS, CDR2 SASEGT. CDR3 loop: CASSDPGQGAGEQYF. CDR3 DNA: TGTGCCAGCAGTGACCCCGGACAGGGGGCGGGAGAGCAGTACTTC.

This clonotype was detected many times. The chain uses TRBV11-1 and TRBJ2-5; D gene ambiguous. The V gene lost 2 bases and the J gene lost 5 bases, with 3 bases spanning the gap. The CDR3 is 11 amino acids. Germline V CDR1 and CDR2: SGHAT, FQDESV (reference sequence). This CDR3 reads CASSLLETQYF. DNA for the CDR3: TGTGCCAGCAGCTTATTGGAGACCCAGTACTTC.

This clonotype was detected ten times or more. This rearrangement joins TRBV11-2 to TRBJ2-2; 8 bases align to TRBD1. The CDR3 length is 16 residues. V lost 5 bases and J lost 6; bases outside the gene matches: 11. Per germline, CDR1 SGHAT and CDR2 FQNNGV. In nucleotides, the CDR3 is TGTGCCAGCAGCCCCCGGACAGGGTATCCCCCCGGGGAGCTGTTTTTT. Translated, it gives CASSPRTGYPPGELFF.

V and J are TRBV5-1 and TRBJ2-7; D not certain. The CDR3 is 15 amino acids. Per germline, CDR1 SGHRS and CDR2 YFSETQ. Trimming took 3 bases from V and 6 from J, leaving 19 bases between them. CDR3 sequence (DNA): TGCGCCAGCAGCTACATAAGTAGTACATCTGTCGAGCAGTACTTC. Translating it yields CASSYISSTSVEQYF.

This clonotype has ten or more counts. The DNA is left out, because the CDR3 cannot be placed on it with certainty; the CDR3 is given as TCRdb lists it. V usage is TRBV29-1 and J usage is TRBJ2-4; TRBD2, the table's D call, was not compared with the DNA. Germline V CDR1 and CDR2: SQVTM, ANQGSEA. The CDR3 sequence runs 16 residues, both termini included. CDR3 sequence reads: CSVARGSALAKNIKYF.

V and J are TRBV12-5 and TRBJ1-1, with D tentatively TRBD1 (6 bases). This CDR3 contains 12 residues. Germline V lookup: CDR1 LGHNT, CDR2 FRNRAP. The V end lost 6 bases, the J end lost 9 bases, and 14 bases lay between the germline ends. The chain's CDR3 is CASGPDRTQAFF. CDR3 nucleotides: TGTGCTAGTGGCCCCGACAGGACGCAAGCTTTCTTT.

This clonotype was picked up many times. The gene calls are TRBV7-9 and TRBJ2-7; D is undetermined. This CDR3 has 14 residues. V was cut by 5 bases and J by 2 bases, with 13 bases left in between. Germline V gene data show CDR1 as SEHNR and CDR2 as FQNEAQ (reference sequence). Here the CDR3 reads CASSPVSEAYEQYF. CDR3 DNA: TGTGCCAGCAGCCCCGTTTCCGAAGCCTACGAGCAGTACTTC.

This clonotype was detected many times. This chain joins TRBV7-2 and TRBJ1-1, with D perhaps matching TRBD1 (5 bases). V lost 5 bases and J lost 1, with 14 bases in between. Germline CDR1 reads SGHTA; CDR2 reads FQGNSA. This CDR3 contains 15 residues. The CDR3 sequence: CASSHRGAWNTEAFF. CDR3 in DNA: TGTGCCAGCAGCCATAGGGGAGCATGGAACACTGAAGCTTTCTTT.

In this sample, this clonotype turned up many times. The V and J genes are TRBV30 and TRBJ2-5, with TRBD1 matching over 9 bases. The CDR3 contains 13 residues. CDR1 is GTSNPN, CDR2 SVGIG, per germline (reference sequence). With V trimmed by 3 bases and J by 3 bases, 2 bases remained unmatched. CDR3 sequence: CAWRGQGEETQYF. DNA for the CDR3: TGTGCCTGGAGGGGACAGGGAGAAGAGACCCAGTACTTC. The full variable domain, in which reference TRBV30 and TRBJ2-5 provide the parts outside the CDR3, is SQTIHQWPATLVQPVGSPLSLECTVEGTSNPNLYWYRQAAGRGLQLLFYSVGIGQISSEVPQNLSASRPQDRQFILSSKKLLLSDSGFYLCAWRGQGEETQYFGPGTRLLVL.

At least ten counts were recorded for this clonotype. The chain carries TRBV12-3 or TRBV12-4 and TRBJ1-2, with no clear D. The CDR3 extends over 16 amino acids. Trimming took off 4 bases at V and 6 bases at J, with 21 bases between the two ends. CDR3 sequence: CASSSGRGDLFDGYTF. DNA of the CDR3: TGTGCCAGCAGTTCCGGACGGGGAGACCTCTTTGATGGCTACACCTTC.

In the case of this clonotype: This may be a read error, as it is one base from a much larger clone. The V gene is TRBV12-5, the J gene TRBJ1-5; D unclear. Germline V gene lookup returns CDR1 LGHNT and CDR2 FRNRAP. CDR3 length equals 13 residues. The CDR3 region is CARGLEGNQPQHF. Here the CDR3 DNA reads TGTGCTAGGGGTTTAGAAGGCAATCAGCCCCAGCATTTT.

Many counts were recorded for this clonotype. The chain carries TRBV9 and TRBJ1-2, with D perhaps matching TRBD1 (6 bases). CDR1 and CDR2 from the germline V gene are SGDLS and YYNGEE. This CDR3 has 15 amino acids. V was pared by 0 bases and J by 4 bases, with 13 bases between. This chain's CDR3 is CASSVAPGVTYGYTF. As DNA, the CDR3 is TGTGCCAGCAGCGTAGCCCCAGGGGTGACCTATGGCTACACCTTC. Complete variable domain (other parts from reference TRBV9 and TRBJ1-2): DSGVTQTPKHLITATGQRVTLRCSPRSGDLSVYWYQQSLDQGLQFLIQYYNGEERAKGNILERFSAQQFPDLHSELNLSSLELGDSALYFCASSVAPGVTYGYTFGSGTRLTVV.

At least ten counts were recorded for this clonotype. This chain joins TRBV29-1 and TRBJ1-1; D gene uncertain. The CDR3 contains 14 residues. Germline V lookup: CDR1 SQVTM, CDR2 ANQGSEA. V shed 3 bases and J shed 6 bases, with 17 bases lying between them. Written as DNA, the CDR3 is TGCAGCGTTGACCGTGGTTCGGTTGCGTCTGAAGCTTTCTTT. Protein: CSVDRGSVASEAFF.

The chain combines TRBV6-1 with TRBJ1-2; D not certain. Germline assignment: CDR1 MNHNS and CDR2 SASEGT. The length of the CDR3 is 12 residues. Trimming removed 6 bases from V and 3 bases from J, with 8 bases in between. The CDR3 here is CASSETHYGYTF. The CDR3 nucleotides are TGTGCCAGCAGCGAGACGCACTATGGCTACACCTTC.

This clonotype was recorded many times. The chain employs TRBV20-1 and TRBJ2-7; TRBD1 is a possible D gene (11 bases). Trimming stripped 6 bases from V and 1 base from J, with 31 bases between. The length of the CDR3 is 19 residues. The germline gives CDR1 DFQATT, CDR2 SNEGSKA (reference sequence). CDR3 in amino acids: CSASGTGGPLAGVSYEQYF. CDR3 coding DNA: TGCAGTGCGTCCGGGACAGGGGGACCCCTAGCGGGAGTTTCCTACGAGCAGTACTTC.

The sample holds many counts of this clonotype. The gene calls are TRBV20-1 and TRBJ2-7; D possibly corresponds to TRBD2 (6 bases). Trimming removed 1 base from V and 0 bases from J, with 7 bases in between. Germline values: CDR1 DFQATT, CDR2 SNEGSKA (reference sequence). The CDR3 has 13 amino acids. Here the CDR3 reads CSARAGDSYEQYF. The DNA of the CDR3 is TGCAGTGCTAGAGCGGGAGACTCCTACGAGCAGTACTTC.

This sequence joins TRBV6-5 and TRBJ2-2; D perhaps matches TRBD2 (6 bases). V dropped 0 bases and J dropped 5 bases, with 13 bases sitting between them. The CDR3 runs to 16 residues. The germline gives CDR1 MNHEY, CDR2 SVGAGI. The CDR3 here is CASSYSWRGWTGELFF. The DNA for the CDR3 is TGTGCCAGCAGTTACTCGTGGAGGGGCTGGACCGGGGAGCTGTTTTTT.

This clonotype was seen ten or more times. The V gene is TRBV20-1, the J gene TRBJ1-2; D not resolved. V lost 4 bases to trimming and J lost 1 base, with 7 bases between them. CDR1 is DFQATT, CDR2 SNEGSKA, per germline (reference sequence). The length of the CDR3 is 12 residues. CDR3 loop: CSAKTVNYGYTF. For the CDR3, the DNA is TGCAGTGCTAAGACGGTTAACTATGGCTACACCTTC.

This chain connects TRBV6-1 to TRBJ1-1; D is undetermined. The CDR3 is 17 amino acids. With 8 bases removed from V and 1 base from J, the gap between germline ends came to 23 bases. The germline CDR1 and CDR2 sequences are MNHNS and SASEGT. Here the CDR3 reads CASPKEAEIRSNTEAFF. The CDR3 bases are TGTGCCAGCCCAAAGGAGGCTGAAATTCGGTCGAACACTGAAGCTTTCTTT.

At least ten counts were recorded for this clonotype. The chain joins TRBV6-1 to TRBJ1-2, with 7 positions matching TRBD1. The CDR3 spans 14 residues. Germline CDR1 MNHNS, CDR2 SASEGT. Trimming at V came to 5 bases and at J to 0 bases, leaving 3 bases not matched to a gene. CDR3 sequence reads: CASSPTGSNYGYTF. CDR3 in DNA: TGTGCCAGCAGTCCGACAGGGTCTAACTATGGCTACACCTTC.